The present TCR beta chain was sequenced within a study of identical twins. This clonotype was seen at least ten times. What it binds is unknown. Points from the study as a whole: Shared out-of-frame alpha sequences (those common to twins) showed excess low generation probability.

Each CDR3 protein gets one entry after TCRdb re-called the 5' RACE reads with MiXCR. This sample has 500,000 to 700,000 distinct CDR3 sequences, with about 7.1% found just once. The sample was also linked to a second study, of yellow fever vaccine responses in identical twins.

This TCR derives from a young woman in good health. Sequencing was carried out using PBMCs.

The CDR3: CASRPGLEALNEQFF. CDR3 bases: TGTGCCAGCAGGCCAGGACTAGAGGCCCTCAATGAGCAGTTCTTC. This sequence joins TRBV12-3 or TRBV12-4 and TRBJ2-1, with 7 positions matching TRBD2. This CDR3 comprises 15 residues. Trimming at V came to 6 bases and at J to 6 bases, leaving 11 bases not matched to a gene.